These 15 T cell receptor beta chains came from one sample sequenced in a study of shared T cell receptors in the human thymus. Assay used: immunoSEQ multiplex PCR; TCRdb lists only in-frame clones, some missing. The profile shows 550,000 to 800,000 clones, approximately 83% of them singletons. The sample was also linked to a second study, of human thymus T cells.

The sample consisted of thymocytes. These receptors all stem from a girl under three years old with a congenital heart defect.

CDR3 loop: CASSLSARVEKLFF. The CDR3 bases are TGTGCCAGCAGTTTATCAGCTCGGGTTGAAAAACTGTTTTTT. The chain recombines TRBV27 with TRBJ1-4; D unclear. Germline CDR1 is MNHEY and CDR2 is SMNVEV (reference sequence). CDR3 size: 14 residues. The V end lost 0 bases, the J end lost 7 bases, and 9 bases lay between the germline ends.

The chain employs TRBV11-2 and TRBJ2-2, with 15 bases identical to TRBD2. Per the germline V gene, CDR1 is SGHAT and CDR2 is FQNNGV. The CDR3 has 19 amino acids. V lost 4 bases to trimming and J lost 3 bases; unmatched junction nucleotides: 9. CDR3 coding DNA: TGTGCCAGCAGCTCGAGACGGACTAGCGGGGGGGTTTACACCGGGGAGCTGTTTTTT. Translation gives CASSSRRTSGGVYTGELFF. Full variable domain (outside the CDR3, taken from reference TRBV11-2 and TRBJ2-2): EAGVAQSPRYKIIEKRQSVAFWCNPISGHATLYWYQQILGQGPKLLIQFQNNGVVDDSQLPKDRFSAERLKGVDSTLKIQPAKLEDSAVYLCASSSRRTSGGVYTGELFFGEGSRLTVL.

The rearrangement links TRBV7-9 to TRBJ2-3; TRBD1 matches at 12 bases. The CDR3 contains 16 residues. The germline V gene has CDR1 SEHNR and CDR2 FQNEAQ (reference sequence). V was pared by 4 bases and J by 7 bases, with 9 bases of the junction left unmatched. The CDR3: CASSSRDRGPGYTQYF. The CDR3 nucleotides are TGTGCCAGCAGCTCCCGGGACAGGGGGCCTGGGTATACGCAGTATTTT.

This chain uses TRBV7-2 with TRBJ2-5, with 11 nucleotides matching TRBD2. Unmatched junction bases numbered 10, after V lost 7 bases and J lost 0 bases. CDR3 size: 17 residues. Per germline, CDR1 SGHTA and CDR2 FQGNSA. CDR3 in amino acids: CASNLPLAGGYQETQYF. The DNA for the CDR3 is TGTGCCAGCAACCTCCCTCTAGCGGGGGGATACCAAGAGACCCAGTACTTC. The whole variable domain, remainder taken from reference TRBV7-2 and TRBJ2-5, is GAGVSQSPSNKVTEKGKDVELRCDPISGHTALYWYRQSLGQGLEFLIYFQGNSAPDKSGLPSDRFSAERTGGSVSTLTIQRTQQEDSAVYLCASNLPLAGGYQETQYFGPGTRLLVL.

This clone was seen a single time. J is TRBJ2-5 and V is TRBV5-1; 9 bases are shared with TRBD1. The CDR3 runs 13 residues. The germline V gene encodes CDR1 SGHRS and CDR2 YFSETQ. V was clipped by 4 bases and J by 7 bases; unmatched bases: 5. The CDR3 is CASSPDRGGTQYF. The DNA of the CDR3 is TGCGCCAGCAGCCCGGACAGGGGTGGGACCCAGTACTTC.

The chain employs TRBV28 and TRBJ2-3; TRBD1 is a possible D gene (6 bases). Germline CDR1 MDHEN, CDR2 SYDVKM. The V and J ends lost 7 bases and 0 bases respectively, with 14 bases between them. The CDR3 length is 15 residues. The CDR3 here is CASTQGIASTDTQYF. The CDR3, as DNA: TGTGCCAGCACACAGGGTATTGCTAGCACAGATACGCAGTATTTT.

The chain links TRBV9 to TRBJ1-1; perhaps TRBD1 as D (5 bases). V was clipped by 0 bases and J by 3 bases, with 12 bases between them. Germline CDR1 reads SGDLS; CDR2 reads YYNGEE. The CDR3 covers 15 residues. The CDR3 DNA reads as TGTGCCAGCAGCGTAGATGCCCAGGGCCACACTGAAGCTTTCTTT. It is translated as CASSVDAQGHTEAFF.

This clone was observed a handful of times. DNA for the CDR3: TGTGCTAGTGGTTTCCGCGACACGTTGATTGGTGGCTACACCTTC. Its translation: CASGFRDTLIGGYTF. J is TRBJ1-2 and V is TRBV12-5, with D unclear. CDR1 and CDR2 from the germline V gene are LGHNT and FRNRAP. The germline V and J ends were trimmed by 3 bases and 7 bases, with 18 bases remaining between them. This CDR3 spans 15 amino acids.

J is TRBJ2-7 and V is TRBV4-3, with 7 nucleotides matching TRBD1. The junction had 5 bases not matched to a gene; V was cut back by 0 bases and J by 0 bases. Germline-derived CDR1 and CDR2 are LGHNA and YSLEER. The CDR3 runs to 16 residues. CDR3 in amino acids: CASSQEIRQGSYEQYF. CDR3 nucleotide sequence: TGCGCCAGCAGCCAAGAGATCCGACAGGGCTCCTACGAGCAGTACTTC.

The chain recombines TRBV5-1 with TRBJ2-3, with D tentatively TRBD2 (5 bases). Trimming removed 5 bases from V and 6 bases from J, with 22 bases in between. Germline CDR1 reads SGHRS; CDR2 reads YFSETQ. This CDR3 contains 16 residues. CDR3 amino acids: CASRNIGLSYGDTQYF. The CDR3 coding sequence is TGCGCCAGCAGAAATATAGGACTCTCTTACGGGGATACGCAGTATTTT. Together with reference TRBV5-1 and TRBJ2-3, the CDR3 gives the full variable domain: KAGVTQTPRYLIKTRGQQVTLSCSPISGHRSVSWYQQTPGQGLQFLFEYFSETQRNKGNFPGRFSGRQFSNSRSEMNVSTLELGDSALYLCASRNIGLSYGDTQYFGPGTRLTVL.

The CDR3 nucleotides read TGCGCCAGCAGTCTCCCGCCTCCGGGATATTGCAACTATGGCTACACCTTC. It specifies CASSLPPPGYCNYGYTF. The chain links TRBV23-1 to TRBJ1-2; D unclear. TRBV23-1 is reported as an ORF; its role is uncertain. Trimming removed 4 bases at V and 2 bases at J, with 20 bases between. CDR3 size: 17 residues.

The chain's CDR3 is CASGMTGGWFYEQYF. CDR3 DNA: TGTGCTAGTGGTATGACAGGGGGCTGGTTTTACGAGCAGTACTTC. This rearrangement joins TRBV12-5 to TRBJ2-7; TRBD1 matches 10 bases. Germline V CDR1 and CDR2: LGHNT, FRNRAP. This CDR3 contains 15 residues. With V trimmed by 5 bases and J by 4 bases, 8 bases remained unmatched.

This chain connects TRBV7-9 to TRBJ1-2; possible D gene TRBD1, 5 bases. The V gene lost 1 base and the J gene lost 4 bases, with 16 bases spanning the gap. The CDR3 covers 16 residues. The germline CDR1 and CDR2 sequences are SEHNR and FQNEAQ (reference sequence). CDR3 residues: CASSLVGQGPFYGYTF. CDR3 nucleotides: TGTGCCAGCAGCTTAGTCGGGCAGGGCCCCTTCTATGGCTACACCTTC.

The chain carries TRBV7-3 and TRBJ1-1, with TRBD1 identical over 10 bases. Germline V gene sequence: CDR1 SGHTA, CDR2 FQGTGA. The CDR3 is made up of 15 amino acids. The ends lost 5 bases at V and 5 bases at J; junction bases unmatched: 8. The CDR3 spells CASSPLGQGVTEAFF. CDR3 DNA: TGTGCCAGCAGCCCCCTAGGACAGGGGGTGACTGAAGCTTTCTTT.

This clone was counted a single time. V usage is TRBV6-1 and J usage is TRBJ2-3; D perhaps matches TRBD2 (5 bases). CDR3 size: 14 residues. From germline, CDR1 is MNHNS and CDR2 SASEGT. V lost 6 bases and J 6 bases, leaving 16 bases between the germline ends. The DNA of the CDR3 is TGTGCCAGCAGCCGATCTATAGGACTGGATACGCAGTATTTT. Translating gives CASSRSIGLDTQYF.